The clone carrying this T cell receptor (beta chain) was seen more than once but under ten times. This specimen includes other DNA sequences encoding the same CDR3. This record belongs to a study of blood T cell repertoires in COVID-19. Study background: From the United States, Italy and Spain came samples of acute and convalescent COVID-19. Nucleic acid was either cDNA or gDNA, and it came from T cells, B-cell-depleted T cells, or PBMCs.

Authors' processing steps: Researchers report that nucleated cell counts were estimated from reference gene primer amplification. The method was immunoSEQ multiplex PCR; TCRdb's version includes in-frame clones alone and lacks a portion of them. V, J and clone size derive from that table, while D and trimming were established from the DNA sequence. The repertoire holds 250,000 or so clones, with around 80% as singletons. Germline values: CDR1 SQVTM, CDR2 ANQGSEA. V lost 3 bases to trimming and J lost 4 bases; unmatched junction nucleotides: 3. This CDR3 region has 13 residues. Sequencing input: peripheral blood. The genes are TRBV29-1 and TRBJ1-1; TRBD1 aligns across 9 bases. This TCR derives from a human donor in a cohort sampled during active COVID-19. CDR3 in amino acids: CSVETGGGTEAFF. CDR3 bases: TGCAGCGTTGAGACAGGGGGGGGCACTGAAGCTTTCTTT. The whole variable domain, remainder taken from reference TRBV29-1 and TRBJ1-1, is SAVISQKPSRDICQRGTSLTIQCQVDSQVTMMFWYRQQPGQSLTLIATANQGSEATYESGFVIDKFPISRPNLTFSTLTVSNMSPEDSSIYLCSVETGGGTEAFFGQGTRLTVV.